The rows below give T cell receptor beta chains drawn from one sample of a study of T cell responses to AZD1222 COVID-19 vaccine. The data were produced by immunoSEQ multiplex PCR, yet TCRdb's version contains in-frame clones alone and is incomplete. The sample holds more than 150,000 clones, over 80% seen once. The sample here was peripheral blood, taken on day 0 of AZD1222 vaccination. The origin of the receptors is an adult in good health. Each CDR3 is given with its conserved first and last residue. The order of the fields is clone size, V gene, J gene, D gene, CDR3 DNA, CDR3 protein. D genes are given only for firm matches. Clone size appears in some rows only: once, few, many, or a class for an expanded clone.

size: -; V: TRBV7-9; J: TRBJ1-2; D: TRBD1; DNA: TGTGCCAGCAGCGGGGCAGGGACAGGGAACCTCTATGGCTACACCTTC; CDR3: CASSGAGTGNLYGYTF
size: once; V: TRBV6-1; J: TRBJ1-2; D: -; DNA: TGTGCCAGCAGTGAAGAGATAACAGGGTTTTACACCTTC; CDR3: CASSEEITGFYTF
size: -; V: TRBV7-6; J: TRBJ2-6; D: -; DNA: TGTGCCAGCAGCTCATCCCCGGGACTTGGCTCTGGGGCCAACGTCCTGACTTTC; CDR3: CASSSSPGLGSGANVLTF
size: once; V: TRBV5-5; J: TRBJ2-7; D: TRBD1; DNA: TGTGCCAGCAGCAAACAGGGACAGGGGACCACCTACGAGCAGTACTTC; CDR3: CASSKQGQGTTYEQYF
size: -; V: TRBV6-4; J: TRBJ1-5; D: -; DNA: TGTGCCAGCAGGGGGAGGCCCCAGCATTTT; CDR3: CASRGRPQHF
size: few; V: TRBV6-4; J: TRBJ1-1; D: -; DNA: TGTGCCAGCAGTCAAACAGGGAACACTGAAGCTTTCTTT; CDR3: CASSQTGNTEAFF
size: -; V: TRBV12-3/TRBV12-4; J: TRBJ1-6; D: -; DNA: TGTGCCAGCAATCCCGGGATTAATTCACCCCTCCACTTT; CDR3: CASNPGINSPLHF
size: -; V: TRBV6-1; J: TRBJ2-7; D: TRBD2; DNA: TGTGCCAGCAGTGCAGGGGGGACTAGCGGAGACTACGAGCAGTACTTC; CDR3: CASSAGGTSGDYEQYF
size: -; V: TRBV7-9; J: TRBJ1-4; D: -; DNA: TGTGCCAGCAGCTTAGTTACAGGTACCAATGAAAAACTGTTTTTT; CDR3: CASSLVTGTNEKLFF
size: -; V: TRBV4-1; J: TRBJ1-2; D: -; DNA: TGCGCCAGCAGCCAAGACCGGAGGTTAGGCTACACCTTC; CDR3: CASSQDRRLGYTF
size: -; V: TRBV3-1/TRBV3-2; J: TRBJ2-3; D: -; DNA: TGTGCCAGCAGCCAATCGAGGGGCATACCCAAGACAGATACGCAGTATTTT; CDR3: CASSQSRGIPKTDTQYF
size: -; V: TRBV28; J: TRBJ1-2; D: -; DNA: TGTGCCAGCAGTTCGGAAGGGGCGGGCTATGGCTACACCTTC; CDR3: CASSSEGAGYGYTF
size: -; V: TRBV3-1/TRBV3-2; J: TRBJ2-2; D: -; DNA: TGTGCCAGCAGCCACTTACAGGGTTATAGCACCGGGGAGCTGTTTTTT; CDR3: CASSHLQGYSTGELFF
size: -; V: TRBV6-6; J: TRBJ2-2; D: -; DNA: TGTGCCAGCAGTCCCCGACCTTCGCCGAACACCGGGGAGCTGTTTTTT; CDR3: CASSPRPSPNTGELFF
size: once; V: TRBV7-6; J: TRBJ2-7; D: -; DNA: TGTGCCAGCAGCTTGCAGGGCGAATTGGGCGAGCAGTACTTC; CDR3: CASSLQGELGEQYF
size: -; V: TRBV5-1; J: TRBJ2-5; D: -; DNA: TGCGCCAGCAGCTCACAGACAGCCACTCAAGAGACCCAGTACTTC; CDR3: CASSSQTATQETQYF
size: -; V: TRBV7-9; J: TRBJ1-5; D: TRBD1; DNA: TGTGCCAGCAGCCTACAGGGGAATCAGCCCCAGCATTTT; CDR3: CASSLQGNQPQHF
size: many; V: TRBV7-9; J: TRBJ2-3; D: TRBD2; DNA: TGTGCCAGCAGCTTAGTAGTAGCGGGCGATACCCGCACAGATACGCAGTATTTT; CDR3: CASSLVVAGDTRTDTQYF
size: -; V: TRBV7-7; J: TRBJ2-5; D: TRBD2; DNA: TGTGCCAGCAGCTTAGAATCCGGGACTAGCGGGAGGGCCCGGGAGACCCAGTACTTC; CDR3: CASSLESGTSGRARETQYF
size: -; V: TRBV30; J: TRBJ1-4; D: -; DNA: TGTGCCTGGAGTCCTTTTGGGACCAAGGCGGAAAAACTGTTTTTT; CDR3: CAWSPFGTKAEKLFF
size: -; V: TRBV5-1; J: TRBJ2-5; D: -; DNA: TGCGCCAGCAGGCCGGCGGGAGAGACCCAGTACTTC; CDR3: CASRPAGETQYF
size: -; V: TRBV28; J: TRBJ2-5; D: -; DNA: TGTGCCAGCAGTTTAGGGCGGGTCGTCGGGGAGACCCAGTACTTC; CDR3: CASSLGRVVGETQYF
size: -; V: TRBV24-1; J: TRBJ2-7; D: -; DNA: TGTGCCACCAGTGATCCCTTCGAGCCTAGCCTAAGCTTC; CDR3: CATSDPFEPSLSF
size: few; V: TRBV19; J: TRBJ2-7; D: TRBD1; DNA: TGTGCCAGTATGGGGGACAGCTACGAGCAGTACTTC; CDR3: CASMGDSYEQYF
size: -; V: TRBV10-3; J: TRBJ2-7; D: TRBD1; DNA: TGTGCCATCAGTGGGTGGGTCGACAGGGACTCCTACGAGCAGTACTTC; CDR3: CAISGWVDRDSYEQYF
size: -; V: TRBV19; J: TRBJ1-6; D: -; DNA: TGTGCCAGTAGTATAATCCCTGACCCGAGGAGTTCACCCCTCCACTTT; CDR3: CASSIIPDPRSSPLHF
size: few; V: TRBV11-3; J: TRBJ2-3; D: TRBD2; DNA: TGTGCCAGCAGCCCCGGGAGGGTGAGGACAGATACGCAGTATTTT; CDR3: CASSPGRVRTDTQYF
size: few; V: TRBV19; J: TRBJ1-5; D: -; DNA: TGTGCCAGTAGTTCGGGCAGCGGCCTTAGCAATCAGCCCCAGCATTTT; CDR3: CASSSGSGLSNQPQHF
size: -; V: TRBV6-2/TRBV6-3; J: TRBJ1-2; D: -; DNA: TGTGCCAGCAGCCAGTCGGGACACACCCTCTATGGCTACACCTTC; CDR3: CASSQSGHTLYGYTF
size: -; V: TRBV18; J: TRBJ1-3; D: -; DNA: TGTGCCAGCTCACCACTGAGTCGACGGCAGAGCTCTGGAAACACCATATATTTT; CDR3: CASSPLSRRQSSGNTIYF
size: -; V: TRBV7-9; J: TRBJ1-1; D: TRBD1; DNA: TGTGCCAGCAGTGGACAGGGGAAAAGGGAAGCTTTCTTT; CDR3: CASSGQGKREAFF
size: -; V: TRBV7-6; J: TRBJ1-6; D: TRBD1; DNA: TGTGCCAGCAGCTTAGCGCAACAGGGGGTGTATAATTCACCCCTCCACTTT; CDR3: CASSLAQQGVYNSPLHF
size: once; V: TRBV28; J: TRBJ2-1; D: TRBD2; DNA: TGTGCCAGCAGTTTATCGTCTAGCGGGAGCTTTAGTGAGCAGTTCTTC; CDR3: CASSLSSSGSFSEQFF
size: -; V: TRBV12-3/TRBV12-4; J: TRBJ1-2; D: -; DNA: TGTGCCAGCAGTTCCTCCGGGTTGCATGGCTACACCTTC; CDR3: CASSSSGLHGYTF
size: few; V: TRBV28; J: TRBJ1-5; D: -; DNA: TGTGCCAGCAGGACCCCCGGGGGCAATCAGCCCCAGCATTTT; CDR3: CASRTPGGNQPQHF
size: -; V: TRBV5-1; J: TRBJ2-3; D: TRBD2; DNA: TGCGCCAGCAGCTGGACTAGCGGGGGGGTCACAGATACGCAGTATTTT; CDR3: CASSWTSGGVTDTQYF
size: -; V: TRBV30; J: TRBJ2-3; D: -; DNA: TGTGCCTGGGGCATACACTCGAGCACAGATACGCAGTATTTT; CDR3: CAWGIHSSTDTQYF
size: -; V: TRBV28; J: TRBJ1-1; D: -; DNA: TGTGCCAGCAGTTTACGGGTAACTGAAGCTTTCTTT; CDR3: CASSLRVTEAFF
size: -; V: TRBV9; J: TRBJ2-1; D: -; DNA: TGTGCCAGCAGTCAGGGGGGCGCGGTGACTGGAAATGAGCAGTTCTTC; CDR3: CASSQGGAVTGNEQFF
size: -; V: TRBV7-2; J: TRBJ2-5; D: TRBD2; DNA: TGTGCCAGCAGCTTAGAGCGGGGCCAAGAGACCCAGTACTTC; CDR3: CASSLERGQETQYF
size: -; V: TRBV6-5; J: TRBJ1-5; D: -; DNA: TGTGCCAGCTTTCGGGATTCGGACGGCAATCAGCCCCAGCATTTT; CDR3: CASFRDSDGNQPQHF
size: once; V: TRBV19; J: TRBJ2-2; D: -; DNA: TGTGCCAGTAGGTCGGGCAGGGTGGATGCCGGGGAGCTGTTTTTT; CDR3: CASRSGRVDAGELFF
size: -; V: TRBV20-1; J: TRBJ1-2; D: -; DNA: TGCAGTGCTGACAGAGGCTATGGCTACACCTTC; CDR3: CSADRGYGYTF